What follows describes a single T cell receptor (beta chain). Per the germline V gene, CDR1 is SEHNR and CDR2 is FQNEAQ (reference sequence). This CDR3 comprises 16 residues. Trimming cost V 2 bases and J 1 base, with 14 bases left between them. The sample belongs to a study of identical twins. TCRdb fed the 5' RACE reads into MiXCR, producing one record per CDR3 protein. The sample consists of roughly 690,000 distinct CDR3 sequences, around 20% of them appearing once. All donors were healthy, and all were Caucasian. These data were also reused for a study on T cells expressing NK-cell markers. This second study says: The CD3+CD56-NKG2C+ fraction of four donors was likewise dominated by these clonotypes. The study did not resolve the HCMV specificity of expanded NKG2C+ T cell clones.

The sample consisted of PBMCs. This TCR derives from a woman under 30 in good health. The rearrangement joins TRBV7-9 to TRBJ2-5, with D hard to call. The CDR3, as DNA: TGTGCCAGCAGCTTACTACTAAGCGCCCTCCAAGAGACCCAGTACTTC. Translating gives CASSLLLSALQETQYF.